This is a list of T cell receptor beta chains from one sample in a study of blood T cell repertoires in COVID-19. Some clones are missing from TCRdb's copy, which holds only in-frame ones; the method was immunoSEQ multiplex PCR. The sample carries about 140,000 clones, about 80% recorded once. The sequenced sample was peripheral blood. The receptors come from a human donor in a cohort sampled during active COVID-19. CDR3s include the opening cysteine and the closing phenylalanine or tryptophan. The order of the fields is V gene, clone size, D gene, J gene, CDR3 DNA, CDR3 protein. The D gene is left open where the match is weak. Part of the rows lack a size; the others show once, few, many or a class for expanded clones.

TRBV11-3	.	.	TRBJ2-1	TGTGCCAGCAGCCGCGCGGGCAATGAGCAGTTCTTC	CASSRAGNEQFF
TRBV3-1/TRBV3-2	few	.	TRBJ2-5	TGTGCCAGCAGCCTTGGCGGGGGCTCAGAGACCCAGTACTTC	CASSLGGGSETQYF
TRBV5-1	.	.	TRBJ2-5	TGCGCCAGCAGCTTGGCCGGGGGAGAGGAGACCCAGTACTTC	CASSLAGGEETQYF
TRBV4-2	.	.	TRBJ2-1	TGTGCCAGCAGCCAAGAAGCCGTCGCGGATGAGCAGTTCTTC	CASSQEAVADEQFF
TRBV7-2	.	TRBD1	TRBJ2-7	TGTGCCAGCAGCTCTCTAACCGGGACAGGGGGTCTCGAGCAGTACTTC	CASSSLTGTGGLEQYF
TRBV6-2/TRBV6-3	.	TRBD2	TRBJ2-1	TGTGCCAGCAGTTACTTCGGGGGGGCCTCCTACAATGAGCAGTTCTTC	CASSYFGGASYNEQFF
TRBV19	.	TRBD2	TRBJ2-1	TGTGCCACCCGAGACGGGGGGAGCTCCTACAATGAGCAGTTCTTC	CATRDGGSSYNEQFF
TRBV3-1/TRBV3-2	.	TRBD2	TRBJ2-4	TGTGCCAGCAGCCGAGGACTAGCGGGGGGCCTGGGGAACATTCAGTACTTC	CASSRGLAGGLGNIQYF
TRBV11-1	.	.	TRBJ1-2	TGTGCCAGCAGCACTACCGGGAAAAACTATGGCTACACCTTC	CASSTTGKNYGYTF
TRBV11-2	once	TRBD2	TRBJ2-5	TGTGCCAGCAGCTTAGGTAGAGCGGGGGCTGGAGAGACCCAGTACTTC	CASSLGRAGAGETQYF
TRBV19	.	TRBD2	TRBJ2-1	TGTGCCAGTAGGAGACTAGCGGGGGGGAATAGAGAGCAGTTCTTC	CASRRLAGGNREQFF
TRBV6-2/TRBV6-3	.	TRBD1	TRBJ1-1	TGTGCCAGCAGTCCAAGGACAGGTTTAGAAGCTTTCTTT	CASSPRTGLEAFF
TRBV12-3/TRBV12-4	many	.	TRBJ1-6	TGTGCCAGCAGTTTAAACAAAAATTCACCCCTCCACTTT	CASSLNKNSPLHF
TRBV28	.	TRBD1	TRBJ2-1	TGTGCCAGCAGTGGACAGGGTAAGAATGAGCAGTTCTTC	CASSGQGKNEQFF
TRBV19	.	.	TRBJ1-2	TGTGCCACAGGACGAGACAGGCGGGATGGCTACACCTTC	CATGRDRRDGYTF
TRBV28	many	.	TRBJ2-7	TGTGCCAGCAGTGGTCACAAAAGCTCCTACGAGCAGTACTTC	CASSGHKSSYEQYF